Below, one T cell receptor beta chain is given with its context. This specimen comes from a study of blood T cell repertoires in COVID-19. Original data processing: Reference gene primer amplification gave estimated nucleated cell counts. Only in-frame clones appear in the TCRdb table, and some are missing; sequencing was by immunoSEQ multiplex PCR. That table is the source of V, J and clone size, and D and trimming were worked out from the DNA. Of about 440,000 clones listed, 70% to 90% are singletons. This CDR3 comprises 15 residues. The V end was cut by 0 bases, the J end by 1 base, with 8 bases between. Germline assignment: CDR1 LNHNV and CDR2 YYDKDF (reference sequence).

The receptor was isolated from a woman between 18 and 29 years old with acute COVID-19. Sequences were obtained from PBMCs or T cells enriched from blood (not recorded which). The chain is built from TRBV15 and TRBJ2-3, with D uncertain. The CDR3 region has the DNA TGTGCCACCAGCAGAGAGTTCGGAGGCACAGATACGCAGTATTTT. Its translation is CATSREFGGTDTQYF.